This section outlines one T cell receptor beta chain sequence together with its context. This clonotype was detected many times. What antigen it recognizes has not been identified. No much larger clone exists at a distance of one base, and base qualities are not known. The junction carries 9 bases between V and J, which are trimmed by 5 bases and 1 base respectively. The CDR3 starts with the cysteine, ends with the phenylalanine, and has 13 residues. Just CDR3 DNA is preserved here, 39 bases in frame from base 1. Library preparation employed RT-PCR. The sequencer listed for this sample is Illumina HiSeq 2500. TCRdb applied fastp at Q25 and MiXCR to the public reads, then kept only in-frame beta chains. Every distinct CDR3 protein forms one entry, paired with its most common genes and DNA. For this sample there are around 530,000 distinct CDR3 sequences; about 11% appear just once. The ten largest make up roughly 10% of the sample.

The data belong to a study of response to subunit inactivated influenza vaccine (dated by TCRdb to 2016 to 2018). Some background on the complete study: To follow how T cells responded to a trivalent subunit inactivated influenza vaccine, the researchers relied on deep quantitative profiling of the T cell receptor repertoire.

General study outcomes and caveats: The authors suggested that each seasonal influenza vaccination may recruit only a limited number of new T cells.

The source is a man aged 50 or older who received an inactivated influenza vaccine. Donor details come from another sample of the same person, matched by shared clones. The source was PBMCs from blood, collected on the day of vaccination. The chain links TRBV12-3 or TRBV12-4 with TRBJ2-7, with the D gene too uncertain to name. The CDR3 region reads CASSTDLSYEQYF. The DNA reads as follows: TGTGCCAGCAGTACCGACTTGTCCTACGAGCAGTACTTC.